One and the same sample provided the 25 T cell receptor beta chains below, sequenced in a study of blood T cells in healthy people across ages. With a J-beta primer mix and a sample-barcoded 5' primer, a second PCR ran 7 to 11 cycles. In TCRdb, the 5' RACE reads were re-called with MiXCR into one record per CDR3 protein. The sample holds around 1.5 million distinct CDR3 sequences, roughly 59% seen once. Sequences were obtained from blood. All receptors derive from a young man in good health.

This chain joins TRBV7-2 and TRBJ2-2; TRBD2 is a possible D gene (5 bases). CDR3 length equals 14 residues. With 3 bases removed from V and 3 bases from J, the gap between germline ends came to 8 bases. CDR1 SGHTA and CDR2 FQGNSA come from the germline V gene. The CDR3 region is CASSFSRDTGELFF. The CDR3 DNA follows: TGTGCCAGCAGCTTTTCGCGGGACACCGGGGAGCTGTTTTTT.

This clonotype was counted only a few times. The genes are TRBV4-2 and TRBJ2-6; 7 nucleotides line up with TRBD2. The CDR3 contains 12 residues. Losses at the gene ends were 1 base for V and 13 bases for J; bases not matched to a gene: 1. The germline V gene has CDR1 LGHNA and CDR2 YNFKEQ. CDR3 amino acids: CASSQGGGVLTF. The CDR3 DNA is TGTGCCAGCAGCCAAGGGGGAGGGGTCCTGACTTTC.

This chain joins TRBV4-3 and TRBJ2-7; 7 positions agree with TRBD2. CDR3 length: 15 amino acids. CDR1 is LGHNA and CDR2 is YSLEER in the germline V gene. The trim removed 5 bases at V and 1 base at J, leaving 8 bases unmatched. CDR3 region: CASSIGGGGSYEQYF. Written as DNA, the CDR3 is TGCGCCAGCAGCATCGGAGGCGGGGGATCCTACGAGCAGTACTTC.

The J gene is TRBJ2-2, the V gene TRBV3-1; D ambiguous. V gave up 1 base and J gave up 1 base, with 4 bases separating them. The CDR3 covers 14 residues. CDR1 and CDR2 from the germline V gene are LGHDT and YNNKEL (reference sequence). In DNA form, the CDR3 reads TGTGCCAGCAGCCAAGCCTGGAACACCGGGGAGCTGTTTTTT. It specifies CASSQAWNTGELFF.

The chain carries TRBV7-9 and TRBJ1-1; 10 bases map to TRBD1. Germline lookup yields CDR1 SEHNR and CDR2 FQNEAQ (reference sequence). This CDR3 spans 16 amino acids. The trim removed 4 bases at V and 6 bases at J, leaving 11 bases unmatched. The CDR3 loop reads CASSSEGQGTKPEAFF. The CDR3 nucleotides are TGTGCCAGCAGCTCTGAGGGACAGGGGACTAAGCCTGAAGCTTTCTTT.

V gene TRBV20-1 combines with J gene TRBJ2-4, with D possibly being TRBD1 (6 bases). Trimming removed 5 bases at V and 8 bases at J, with 19 bases between. CDR3 length: 14 residues. Germline V gene data show CDR1 as DFQATT and CDR2 as SNEGSKA (reference sequence). CDR3 nucleotide sequence: TGCAGTGCTTCGGGACCGGGCGAGGGGGACATTCAGTACTTC. Translation gives CSASGPGEGDIQYF.

The sample holds one count of this clonotype. This rearrangement joins TRBV24-1 to TRBJ2-3; D possibly corresponds to TRBD1 (7 bases). Trimming pared 5 bases from V and 10 bases from J, leaving 15 bases between. The CDR3 runs to 13 residues. The germline V gene has CDR1 KGHDR and CDR2 SFDVKD. For the CDR3, the DNA is TGTGCCACCAGTGTCCGCCAGGGGGGTGCGCAGTATTTT. Its protein product is CATSVRQGGAQYF.

This clonotype was observed a few times. The chain joins TRBV9 to TRBJ2-3; D is possibly TRBD1 (5 bases). CDR1 is SGDLS and CDR2 is YYNGEE in the germline V gene. With 2 bases removed from V and 5 bases from J, the gap between germline ends came to 12 bases. This CDR3 spans 14 amino acids. CDR3 DNA: TGTGCCAGCAGCGTCGCTAAGGGGAAAGATACGCAGTATTTT. This codes for CASSVAKGKDTQYF.

This chain joins TRBV4-1 and TRBJ2-6; D remains unclear. The CDR3 is made up of 17 amino acids. In germline, CDR1 is MGHRA, CDR2 YSYEKL. V shed 2 bases and J shed 0 bases, with 11 bases lying between them. CDR3 loop: CASSQLSITSGANVLTF. DNA for the CDR3: TGCGCCAGCAGCCAATTGTCTATAACCTCTGGGGCCAACGTCCTGACTTTC.

This clonotype occurred many times. The chain couples TRBV20-1 to TRBJ2-1; TRBD2 matches 9 bases. Germline loops: CDR1 DFQATT, CDR2 SNEGSKA (reference sequence). There are 13 residues in the CDR3. J lost 8 bases, V lost 6 bases, and 8 bases had no gene match. CDR3 in DNA: TGCAGTGCCATAGCGGGAGTTTACGATGAGCAGTTCTTC. Protein: CSAIAGVYDEQFF.

The genes are TRBV10-3 and TRBJ1-3; D unclear. V gave up 6 bases and J gave up 4 bases, with 10 bases separating them. In germline, CDR1 is ENHRY, CDR2 SYGVKD. CDR3 size: 13 residues. As DNA, the CDR3 is TGTGCCATCAGAAGGGAAGCCGGAAACACCATATATTTT. Translation gives CAIRREAGNTIYF.

The chain uses TRBV4-1 and TRBJ2-1, with 14 bases aligning to TRBD2. The V gene's germline CDR1 is MGHRA and CDR2 YSYEKL. The CDR3 sequence is 19 residues long. Losses at the gene ends were 6 bases for V and 7 bases for J; bases not matched to a gene: 17. CDR3 residues: CASSPWTSGGLEELNEQFF. The CDR3 bases are TGCGCCAGCAGTCCCTGGACTAGCGGGGGGCTGGAGGAATTGAATGAGCAGTTCTTC.

V is TRBV4-2 and J is TRBJ2-1, with TRBD2 matching 8 bases. V dropped 4 bases and J dropped 10; count of bases not matched to a gene: 6. CDR1 is LGHNA and CDR2 is YNFKEQ in the germline V gene. This CDR3 comprises 13 residues. The CDR3 DNA reads TGTGCCAGCAGCCCTCATCGACTAGCGGAGCAGTTCTTC. This translates into CASSPHRLAEQFF.

The J gene is TRBJ1-5, the V gene TRBV20-1, with 9 bases identical to TRBD1. The CDR3 is 16 residues long. V shed 4 bases and J 6 bases; nucleotides not matched to a gene: 13. Germline-derived CDR1 and CDR2 are DFQATT and SNEGSKA (reference sequence). The CDR3 is CSATRPGQGGGQPQHF. The CDR3 DNA reads as TGCAGTGCTACGAGGCCGGGACAGGGAGGAGGTCAGCCCCAGCATTTT.

This clonotype was counted between two and nine times. This chain links TRBV10-3 with TRBJ2-7, with D perhaps matching TRBD1 (6 bases). Germline V gene lookup returns CDR1 ENHRY and CDR2 SYGVKD. Between the trimmed V and J ends, which lost 10 bases and 6 bases, there was a span of 19 bases. The CDR3 runs 13 residues. The CDR3 DNA is TGTGCCACCCGACAGGTAGATGTGCCCGAGCAGTACTTC. This encodes CATRQVDVPEQYF.

V gene TRBV25-1 combines with J gene TRBJ1-6; D not resolved. The germline V gene encodes CDR1 MGHDK and CDR2 SYGVNS. The CDR3 contains 16 residues. V lost 2 bases, J lost 5 bases, and 13 bases lay in between. In DNA form, the CDR3 reads TGTGCCAGCAGTGAAGGGTTCCGGGGTAATAATTCACCCCTCCACTTT. Translation gives CASSEGFRGNNSPLHF. Variable domain in full (rest from reference TRBV25-1 and TRBJ1-6): EADIYQTPRYLVIGTGKKITLECSQTMGHDKMYWYQQDPGMELHLIHYSYGVNSTEKGDLSSESTVSRIRTEHFPLTLESARPSHTSQYLCASSEGFRGNNSPLHFGNGTRLTVT.

The chain uses TRBV6-5 and TRBJ2-4; 12 nucleotides line up with TRBD1. The J call is in doubt because the DNA end fits TRBJ2-7 better. The CDR3 spans 14 residues. The germline gives CDR1 MNHEY, CDR2 SVGAGI. This CDR3 reads CASSYGTGGLEQYF. For the CDR3, the DNA is TGTGCCAGCAGTTACGGGACAGGGGGCCTCGAGCAGTACTTC.

This chain links TRBV6-5 with TRBJ2-3; D not certain. Looked up from germline, CDR1 is MNHEY and CDR2 is SVGAGI. This CDR3 spans 15 amino acids. Trimming cost V 2 bases and J 0 bases, with 9 bases left between them. This CDR3 is CASSYGLTSTDTQYF. The CDR3 nucleotides are TGTGCCAGCAGTTACGGCCTAACCAGCACAGATACGCAGTATTTT.

This chain uses TRBV9 with TRBJ2-7; TRBD1 aligns across 8 bases. Germline trimming cut 2 bases from V and 7 bases from J; bases unmatched to any gene: 11. The CDR3 loop spans 15 amino acids. CDR1 is SGDLS and CDR2 is YYNGEE in the germline V gene. The CDR3 reads CASSVGDRGVWEQYF. As DNA, the CDR3 is TGTGCCAGCAGCGTGGGTGACAGGGGAGTGTGGGAGCAGTACTTC. Full variable domain (rest looked up from reference TRBV9 and TRBJ2-7): DSGVTQTPKHLITATGQRVTLRCSPRSGDLSVYWYQQSLDQGLQFLIQYYNGEERAKGNILERFSAQQFPDLHSELNLSSLELGDSALYFCASSVGDRGVWEQYFGPGTRLTVT.

The chain combines TRBV6-6 with TRBJ2-2; D perhaps matches TRBD1 (6 bases). Germline V gives CDR1 MNHNY, CDR2 SVGAGI (reference sequence). The ends were cut back, 10 bases at V and 4 bases at J, with 13 bases in the middle. The CDR3 has 13 amino acids. CDR3 nucleotides: TGTGCCAACCGGGACAAACTCACCGGGGAGCTGTTTTTT. It codes for CANRDKLTGELFF.

This chain links TRBV6-1 with TRBJ1-2, with D possibly matching TRBD1 (5 bases). This CDR3 region has 14 residues. The germline V gene encodes CDR1 MNHNS and CDR2 SASEGT. Trimming cost V 6 bases and J 8 bases, with 19 bases left between them. The DNA of the CDR3 is TGTGCCAGCAGAGGGGCCCATCCCCTATCCGGCTACACCTTC. Encoded protein: CASRGAHPLSGYTF.

This clonotype appeared once. The chain joins TRBV6-5 to TRBJ1-6, with D possibly TRBD1 on 5 matching bases. Germline CDR1 is MNHEY and CDR2 is SVGAGI. This CDR3 region has 15 residues. V was pared by 0 bases and J by 7 bases, with 10 bases between. The CDR3 sequence: CASSYSQGPNSPLHF. As DNA, the CDR3 is TGTGCCAGCAGTTACTCGCAGGGACCCAATTCACCCCTCCACTTT.

This clonotype was observed once. This chain connects TRBV28 to TRBJ2-7; possibly TRBD2 for D (5 bases). Germline V gene sequence: CDR1 MDHEN, CDR2 SYDVKM. Trimming shortened V by 3 bases and J by 0 bases, and 15 bases separated the two germline ends. CDR3 length: 16 amino acids. CDR3 loop: CASSFSQEARSYEQYF. DNA for the CDR3: TGTGCCAGCAGTTTCTCGCAGGAGGCCCGCTCCTACGAGCAGTACTTC.

This clonotype was observed a few times. The chain combines TRBV6-4 with TRBJ2-1, with 7 bases identical to TRBD2. J gave up 3 bases and V 3 bases, and 8 bases lay outside the gene matches. CDR1 and CDR2 from the germline V gene are MRHNA and SNTAGT. The CDR3 length is 16 residues. The CDR3 sequence: CASSDGASGDYNEQFF. CDR3 DNA sequence: TGTGCCAGCAGTGATGGGGCCAGCGGGGACTACAATGAGCAGTTCTTC.

The rearrangement uses TRBV6-1 and TRBJ2-4; 9 nucleotides line up with TRBD2. This CDR3 is 14 amino acids long. CDR1 is MNHNS, CDR2 SASEGT, per germline. V lost 6 bases to trimming and J lost 13 bases; unmatched junction nucleotides: 13. CDR3 DNA sequence: TGTGCCAGCAGCCCTAGCGGGACCAGCTACAAGCAGTACTTC. Translation gives CASSPSGTSYKQYF.